This T cell receptor beta chain originates from a study of cytomegalovirus exposure and HLA in healthy donors. Background on the study: Approximately 190 million T cells yielded about 120 million unique TCR beta sequences, as an earlier analysis found. Study-level findings and limits: CMV serostatus was the sole immune exposure information available. Presence/absence comparisons presumed near-even sequencing depth among donors. In a later analysis, HLA-associated beta chains showed higher expansion and lower generation probabilities than comparable chains.

Germline-derived CDR1 and CDR2 are MNHEY and SVGAGI. This CDR3 region has 15 residues. The V and J ends lost 7 bases and 11 bases, in that order; junction bases with no gene match: 18. As concerns this clone: Its antigen is undetermined.

60 Vbeta and 13 Jbeta primers were used in PCR. Generated by immunoSEQ multiplex PCR, the TCRdb table keeps only in-frame clones and is missing some. Seen here are hundreds of thousands of clones, roughly 80% observed once, and the top ten hold 2.5% to 3%. The material sequenced was PBMCs. The J gene is TRBJ2-5, the V gene TRBV6-5; 8 positions match TRBD2. This TCR was recovered from a man aged 30 to 39 in good health and CMV-seronegative. CDR3 DNA sequence: TGTGCCAGCAATACCTTCCGGGGGGGGCCGGGGGAGCAGTACTTC. This codes for CASNTFRGGPGEQYF.